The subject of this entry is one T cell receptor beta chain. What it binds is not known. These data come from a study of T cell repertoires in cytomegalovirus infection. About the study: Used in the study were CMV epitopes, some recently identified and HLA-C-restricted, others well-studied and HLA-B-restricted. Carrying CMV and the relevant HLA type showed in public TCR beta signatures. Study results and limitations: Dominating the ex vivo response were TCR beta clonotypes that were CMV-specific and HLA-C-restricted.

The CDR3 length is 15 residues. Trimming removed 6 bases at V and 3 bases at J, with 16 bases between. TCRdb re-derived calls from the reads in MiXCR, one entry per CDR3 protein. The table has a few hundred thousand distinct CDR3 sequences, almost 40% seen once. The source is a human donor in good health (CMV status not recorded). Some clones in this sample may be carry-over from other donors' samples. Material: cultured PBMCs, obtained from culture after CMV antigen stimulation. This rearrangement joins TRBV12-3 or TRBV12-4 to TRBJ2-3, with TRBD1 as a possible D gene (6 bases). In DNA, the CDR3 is TGTGCCAGCAGCCAGGGGTTGTTCGTAACAGATACGCAGTATTTT. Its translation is CASSQGLFVTDTQYF.